One sample yielded the 29 T cell receptor beta chains listed below, sequenced in a study of technical replicates of blood from a handful of donors. Profiled with immunoSEQ multiplex PCR; TCRdb holds only in-frame clones, not every one. The table has tens of thousands of clones, over 85% seen once. The sample consisted of T cells isolated from PBMCs. These receptors were collected from a human donor in good health.

This sequence joins TRBV11-2 and TRBJ2-5, with 7 bases lining up with TRBD2. The germline V gene has CDR1 SGHAT and CDR2 FQNNGV. The CDR3 runs to 16 residues. Trimming at V came to 5 bases and at J to 1 base, leaving 10 bases not matched to a gene. The CDR3 region is CASSLYLRETQETQYF. For the CDR3, the DNA is TGTGCCAGCAGCCTATACCTGCGGGAGACCCAAGAGACCCAGTACTTC.

The chain has TRBV11-1 and TRBJ2-5, with 8 positions matching TRBD2. The CDR3 spans 15 residues. The V gene's germline CDR1 is SGHAT and CDR2 FQDESV (reference sequence). The J segment lost 5 bases and the V segment lost 5 bases, leaving 10 bases of the junction unmatched. CDR3: CASSPRKRELETQYF. DNA of the CDR3: TGTGCCAGCAGCCCTAGAAAGCGGGAGTTGGAGACCCAGTACTTC.

The chain employs TRBV9 and TRBJ2-7; D is perhaps TRBD1 (6 bases). Germline V gene lookup returns CDR1 SGDLS and CDR2 YYNGEE. CDR3 length equals 15 residues. V dropped 4 bases and J dropped 3 bases, with 17 bases sitting between them. The CDR3 DNA is TGTGCCAGCAGCCCCCACCTGACAGGTGACTACGAGCAGTACTTC. This codes for CASSPHLTGDYEQYF. The whole variable domain, remainder taken from reference TRBV9 and TRBJ2-7, is DSGVTQTPKHLITATGQRVTLRCSPRSGDLSVYWYQQSLDQGLQFLIQYYNGEERAKGNILERFSAQQFPDLHSELNLSSLELGDSALYFCASSPHLTGDYEQYFGPGTRLTVT.

This chain joins TRBV6-5 and TRBJ2-7; 9 nucleotides agree with TRBD2. The CDR3 consists of 13 residues. Germline CDR1 and CDR2: MNHEY and SVGAGI. V lost 6 bases and J lost 3; bases outside the gene matches: 3. CDR3 DNA sequence: TGTGCCAGCAGACTACTAGCGGGCTACGAGCAGTACTTC. It codes for CASRLLAGYEQYF.

The gene calls are TRBV28 and TRBJ1-2, with D unclear. Between the trimmed V and J ends, which lost 3 bases and 6 bases, there was a span of 8 bases. This CDR3 is 12 amino acids long. CDR1 and CDR2 from the germline V gene are MDHEN and SYDVKM. The DNA of the CDR3 is TGTGCCAGCAGTTTGAACAGAAATGGCTACACCTTC. This gives the protein CASSLNRNGYTF.

The V gene is TRBV2, the J gene TRBJ1-3; TRBD1 matches 7 bases. Germline V lookup: CDR1 SNHLY, CDR2 FYNNEI. This CDR3 has 14 amino acids. With 6 bases clipped from V and 2 bases from J, the junction kept 4 bases outside the gene matches. The CDR3, as DNA: TGTGCCAGCAGCCTCGGGACAGCTGGAAACACCATATATTTT. Residues: CASSLGTAGNTIYF.

This rearrangement joins TRBV19 to TRBJ2-7; D gene uncertain. Germline assignment: CDR1 LNHDA and CDR2 SQIVND (reference sequence). The V and J ends lost 4 bases and 1 base respectively, with 11 bases between them. The CDR3 totals 14 residues. The CDR3 spells CASSSEDFSYEQYF. The CDR3 bases are TGTGCCAGTAGTAGTGAAGACTTTTCCTACGAGCAGTACTTC.

This clone was detected once. V usage is TRBV4-2 and J usage is TRBJ2-1; a weak D match, TRBD1 (5 bases). Germline CDR1 and CDR2: LGHNA and YNFKEQ. The CDR3 has 19 amino acids. With 0 bases removed from V and 4 bases from J, the gap between germline ends came to 22 bases. Here the CDR3 reads CASSQDGTTAPLSYNEQFF. In DNA form, the CDR3 reads TGTGCCAGCAGCCAAGATGGTACGACAGCTCCCCTATCATACAATGAGCAGTTCTTC.

This clone showed up just once. This chain links TRBV15 with TRBJ1-5; D gene unclear. This CDR3 is 15 amino acids long. CDR1 is LNHNV, CDR2 YYDKDF, per germline (reference sequence). The V gene lost 0 bases and the J gene lost 4 bases, with 10 bases spanning the gap. The CDR3 here is CATSRDQKENQPQHF. The CDR3 coding sequence is TGTGCCACCAGCAGAGATCAGAAAGAAAATCAGCCCCAGCATTTT. The full variable domain, rest sourced from reference TRBV15 and TRBJ1-5, is DAMVIQNPRYQVTQFGKPVTLSCSQTLNHNVMYWYQQKSSQAPKLLFHYYDKDFNNEADTPDNFQSRRPNTSFCFLDIRSPGLGDTAMYLCATSRDQKENQPQHFGDGTRLSIL.

V gene TRBV7-2 combines with J gene TRBJ2-2; 7 positions match TRBD2. The CDR3 consists of 16 residues. The germline V gene has CDR1 SGHTA and CDR2 FQGNSA. With 2 bases clipped from V and 2 bases from J, the junction kept 5 bases outside the gene matches. DNA of the CDR3: TGTGCCAGCAGCTTACATCCTAGCGGAAACACCGGGGAGCTGTTTTTT. This codes for CASSLHPSGNTGELFF. Full variable domain (missing parts from reference TRBV7-2 and TRBJ2-2): GAGVSQSPSNKVTEKGKDVELRCDPISGHTALYWYRQSLGQGLEFLIYFQGNSAPDKSGLPSDRFSAERTGGSVSTLTIQRTQQEDSAVYLCASSLHPSGNTGELFFGEGSRLTVL.

The rearrangement links TRBV5-1 to TRBJ2-2; TRBD2 agrees at 7 bases. Germline CDR1 reads SGHRS; CDR2 reads YFSETQ. This CDR3 spans 18 amino acids. V dropped 0 bases and J dropped 1; count of bases not matched to a gene: 9. Written as DNA, the CDR3 is TGCGCCAGCAGCTTGGGGTATGGTGCTAGCGGGAACACCGGGGAGCTGTTTTTT. Its translation: CASSLGYGASGNTGELFF.

V is TRBV7-2 and J is TRBJ2-6; 7 positions agree with TRBD1. The junction had 4 bases not matched to a gene; V was cut back by 5 bases and J by 0 bases. The CDR3 runs 16 residues. Per the germline V gene, CDR1 is SGHTA and CDR2 is FQGNSA. CDR3 sequence (DNA): TGTGCCAGCAGCCGGGACAGAAGCTCTGGGGCCAACGTCCTGACTTTC. It encodes CASSRDRSSGANVLTF.

The gene calls are TRBV7-3 and TRBJ1-3; 9 bases fit TRBD1. CDR3 length: 18 amino acids. Trimming took 4 bases from V and 3 from J; bases not matched to a gene: 13. CDR1 is SGHTA and CDR2 is FQGTGA in the germline V gene. Here the CDR3 DNA reads TGTGCCAGCAGCTACCCTCTCCGGGACAGGGTAATTGGAAACACCATATATTTT. Its translation is CASSYPLRDRVIGNTIYF.

The chain combines TRBV6-5 with TRBJ1-1; perhaps TRBD1 as D (5 bases). The germline V gene encodes CDR1 MNHEY and CDR2 SVGAGI. This CDR3 is built from 12 residues. Trimming shortened V by 8 bases and J by 5 bases, and 12 bases separated the two germline ends. The CDR3 nucleotides read TGTGCCAGCTGCAGGGAAGGTACTGAAGCTTTCTTT. Amino acids: CASCREGTEAFF.

V gene TRBV15 combines with J gene TRBJ2-1; maybe TRBD1 (5 bases). This CDR3 contains 12 residues. CDR1 LNHNV and CDR2 YYDKDF come from the germline V gene (reference sequence). V shed 8 bases and J shed 4 bases, with 9 bases lying between them. The CDR3 DNA follows: TGTGCCACCGGGGCAGTTTACAATGAGCAGTTCTTC. Translation: CATGAVYNEQFF.

The rearrangement links TRBV10-3 to TRBJ2-7; the match to TRBD1 covers 10 bases. The V and J ends lost 8 bases and 7 bases, in that order; junction bases with no gene match: 8. Looked up from germline, CDR1 is ENHRY and CDR2 is SYGVKD. The CDR3 runs 13 residues. The CDR3 DNA reads TGTGCCATCCAATTAGGGGACAGGGGAGAGCAGTACTTC. It specifies CAIQLGDRGEQYF.

This clone was seen only once. V is TRBV9 and J is TRBJ2-7; 8 bases map to TRBD2. The CDR3 is 15 amino acids. The J segment lost 3 bases and the V segment lost 3 bases, leaving 8 bases of the junction unmatched. CDR1 is SGDLS, CDR2 YYNGEE, per germline. CDR3 amino acids: CASSAREGSYYEQYF. CDR3 coding DNA: TGTGCCAGCAGCGCCCGGGAGGGATCTTACTACGAGCAGTACTTC.

The chain combines TRBV19 with TRBJ2-2; the match to TRBD1 covers 9 bases. There are 14 residues in the CDR3. Germline CDR1 and CDR2: LNHDA and SQIVND (reference sequence). Trimming took 9 bases from V and 3 from J; bases not matched to a gene: 5. CDR3 region: CASQTGGYTGELFF. CDR3 DNA: TGTGCCAGCCAGACAGGGGGGTACACCGGGGAGCTGTTTTTT.

The chain carries TRBV4-1 and TRBJ2-1; a possible D gene is TRBD2 (5 bases). V shed 4 bases and J shed 1 base, with 8 bases lying between them. The CDR3 extends over 14 amino acids. Germline assignment: CDR1 MGHRA and CDR2 YSYEKL. CDR3 DNA: TGCGCCAGCAGCCCCGCGGGTTCCTACAATGAGCAGTTCTTC. Translated, it gives CASSPAGSYNEQFF.

V is TRBV27 and J is TRBJ2-1; D might be TRBD2 (7 bases). This CDR3 spans 13 amino acids. The germline gives CDR1 MNHEY, CDR2 SMNVEV (reference sequence). Deletions cut 11 bases from V and 5 bases from J, with 16 bases between. CDR3: CAARGLLNNEQFF. The CDR3 coding sequence is TGTGCCGCCAGGGGACTATTGAACAATGAGCAGTTCTTC.

This clone was picked up one time. The chain uses TRBV27 and TRBJ2-3; TRBD2 is a possible D gene (6 bases). The CDR3 length is 15 residues. Germline loops: CDR1 MNHEY, CDR2 SMNVEV (reference sequence). With 3 bases removed from V and 2 bases from J, the gap between germline ends came to 12 bases. CDR3 DNA: TGTGCCAGCAGTTTGTTGGGCGGGACCACAGATACGCAGTATTTT. Translation: CASSLLGGTTDTQYF.

The chain has TRBV12-5 and TRBJ2-3; 10 nucleotides match TRBD2. The trim removed 8 bases at V and 6 bases at J, leaving 8 bases unmatched. The CDR3 sequence is 14 residues long. CDR1 and CDR2 (germline): LGHNT, FRNRAP. CDR3 sequence: CASIEREGPDTQYF. As DNA, the CDR3 is TGTGCTAGTATCGAGCGGGAGGGCCCCGATACGCAGTATTTT.

The V and J genes are TRBV7-6 and TRBJ1-1; D may be TRBD1 (5 bases). The CDR3 is 13 residues long. The V gene lost 2 bases and the J gene lost 1 base, with 5 bases spanning the gap. Looked up from germline, CDR1 is SGHVS and CDR2 is FNYEAQ. CDR3 region: CASSLRGNTEAFF. The CDR3 DNA reads as TGTGCCAGCAGCTTAAGGGGGAACACTGAAGCTTTCTTT. The entire variable domain, with the rest obtained from reference TRBV7-6 and TRBJ1-1, is as follows: GAGVSQSPRYKVTKRGQDVALRCDPISGHVSLYWYRQALGQGPEFLTYFNYEAQQDKSGLPNDRFSAERPEGSISTLTIQRTEQRDSAMYRCASSLRGNTEAFFGQGTRLTVV.

The chain uses TRBV18 and TRBJ2-7; 10 positions agree with TRBD2. Trimming cost V 3 bases and J 6 bases; bases outside gene matches: 5. The CDR3 contains 14 residues. Germline V gene data show CDR1 as KGHSH and CDR2 as LQKENI. In nucleotides, the CDR3 is TGTGCCAGCTCACCGCTAGCGGGAGATACCGAGCAGTACTTC. Residues: CASSPLAGDTEQYF.

The CDR3 loop is CASRIQGDQPQHF. CDR3 nucleotides: TGTGCCAGTAGAATTCAGGGGGATCAGCCCCAGCATTTT. The chain recombines TRBV2 with TRBJ1-5; 7 bases map to TRBD1. This CDR3 is 13 amino acids long. The trim removed 9 bases at V and 5 bases at J, leaving 7 bases unmatched. Germline V gene lookup returns CDR1 SNHLY and CDR2 FYNNEI.

The V gene is TRBV2, the J gene TRBJ2-1; D ambiguous. CDR3 length equals 12 residues. V lost 2 bases and J lost 10, with 9 bases in between. Germline CDR1 SNHLY, CDR2 FYNNEI. CDR3 sequence: CASSELRPEQFF. In DNA, the CDR3 is TGTGCCAGCAGTGAACTTCGTCCGGAGCAGTTCTTC.

The chain is built from TRBV6-5 and TRBJ1-3; 9 bases fit TRBD1. The CDR3 spans 15 residues. Losses at the gene ends were 6 bases for V and 4 bases for J; bases not matched to a gene: 7. Germline V lookup: CDR1 MNHEY, CDR2 SVGAGI. Here the CDR3 DNA reads TGTGCCAGCAGCTCACAGGGGGCGCGGGGAAACACCATATATTTT. Amino acid sequence: CASSSQGARGNTIYF.

Only one count was recorded for this clone. V and J are TRBV15 and TRBJ2-4, with 8 bases identical to TRBD1. Germline V gene lookup returns CDR1 LNHNV and CDR2 YYDKDF (reference sequence). Germline trimming cut 5 bases from V and 5 bases from J; bases unmatched to any gene: 8. CDR3 length: 15 amino acids. The chain's CDR3 is CATSGRQGSENIQYF. As DNA, the CDR3 is TGTGCCACCAGCGGTAGACAGGGGTCCGAAAACATTCAGTACTTC. Full variable domain (missing parts from reference TRBV15 and TRBJ2-4): DAMVIQNPRYQVTQFGKPVTLSCSQTLNHNVMYWYQQKSSQAPKLLFHYYDKDFNNEADTPDNFQSRRPNTSFCFLDIRSPGLGDTAMYLCATSGRQGSENIQYFGAGTRLSVL.

The V gene is TRBV19, the J gene TRBJ2-7, with unresolved D. The CDR3 has 13 residues. The germline gives CDR1 LNHDA, CDR2 SQIVND (reference sequence). V was clipped by 3 bases and J by 3 bases, with 9 bases between them. The CDR3 here is CASSIVLHYEQYF. The CDR3 region has the DNA TGTGCCAGTAGTATTGTACTTCACTACGAGCAGTACTTC.